Listed below are T cell receptor beta chains from one sample, sequenced in a study of OX40 agonist ivuxolimab in advanced cancers. Produced via immunoSEQ multiplex PCR; TCRdb's table is partial and in-frame only. In the table there are around 73,000 clones, 70% to 90% of which are singletons. This specimen was CD4+ or CD8+ T cells sorted from blood, taken in a trial of the OX40 agonist ivuxolimab. Receptors originate from an adult with an advanced solid tumor such as melanoma, head and neck, liver or kidney cancer. Each CDR3 is given with its conserved first and last residue. D genes are given only for firm matches. Clone sizes are given selectively: once, few, many, or a class where the clone is expanded.

V: TRBV27
J: TRBJ2-6
size: -
D: -
CDR3: CASKMTASGANVLTF
DNA: TGTGCCAGCAAGATGACCGCTTCTGGGGCCAACGTCCTGACTTTC

V: TRBV30
J: TRBJ2-7
size: -
D: -
CDR3: CAWSQTGEGEQYF
DNA: TGTGCCTGGAGCCAGACAGGGGAGGGCGAGCAGTACTTC

V: TRBV7-6
J: TRBJ2-7
size: -
D: -
CDR3: CASSLVSGDGDHEQYF
DNA: TGTGCCAGCAGCTTAGTTAGTGGGGACGGGGACCACGAGCAGTACTTC

V: TRBV7-2
J: TRBJ2-7
size: -
D: TRBD1
CDR3: CASSPGTGMNEQYF
DNA: TGTGCCAGCAGCCCCGGGACAGGGATGAACGAGCAGTACTTC

V: TRBV7-9
J: TRBJ1-5
size: -
D: -
CDR3: CASSGGASADNQPQHF
DNA: TGTGCCAGCAGCGGAGGGGCGTCTGCGGACAATCAGCCCCAGCATTTT

V: TRBV28
J: TRBJ2-3
size: -
D: -
CDR3: CASRSTSGLKSTDTQYF
DNA: TGTGCCAGCAGGTCCACGAGCGGGCTAAAGAGCACAGATACGCAGTATTTT

V: TRBV11-2
J: TRBJ2-7
size: -
D: -
CDR3: CASSLRQAYEQYF
DNA: TGTGCCAGCAGCCTCAGACAGGCTTACGAGCAGTACTTC

V: TRBV29-1
J: TRBJ2-7
size: -
D: TRBD2
CDR3: CSVEGLDGSYEQYF
DNA: TGCAGCGTTGAGGGACTAGACGGATCCTACGAGCAGTACTTC

V: TRBV9
J: TRBJ2-3
size: -
D: -
CDR3: CASTPAGVGRTDTQYF
DNA: TGTGCCAGCACCCCTGCTGGGGTGGGCCGCACAGATACGCAGTATTTT

V: TRBV30
J: TRBJ2-5
size: -
D: -
CDR3: CAWSGLGVETQYF
DNA: TGTGCCTGGAGTGGTTTGGGGGTTGAGACCCAGTACTTC

V: TRBV27
J: TRBJ2-5
size: -
D: -
CDR3: CASSLGGGFGETQYF
DNA: TGTGCCAGCAGTTTAGGCGGCGGTTTTGGGGAGACCCAGTACTTC

V: TRBV27
J: TRBJ2-7
size: -
D: -
CDR3: CASSSGARPYEQYF
DNA: TGTGCCAGCAGTTCAGGGGCGAGACCCTACGAGCAGTACTTC

V: TRBV27
J: TRBJ1-4
size: -
D: -
CDR3: CASSSTGQLVKLFF
DNA: TGTGCCAGCAGTTCCACAGGACAGCTAGTTAAACTGTTTTTT

V: TRBV14
J: TRBJ2-7
size: -
D: TRBD1
CDR3: CASSQPGTENSYEQYF
DNA: TGTGCCAGCAGCCAACCGGGGACAGAGAACTCCTACGAGCAGTACTTC

V: TRBV28
J: TRBJ2-7
size: -
D: -
CDR3: CASSFNGDYEQYF
DNA: TGTGCCAGCAGTTTTAACGGAGACTACGAGCAGTACTTC

V: TRBV19
J: TRBJ2-7
size: -
D: -
CDR3: CASSIGYEQYF
DNA: TGTGCCAGTAGTATTGGGTACGAGCAGTACTTC

V: TRBV28
J: TRBJ1-5
size: -
D: -
CDR3: CASRLTGTSNQPQHF
DNA: TGTGCCAGCAGGCTAACAGGGACTAGCAATCAGCCCCAGCATTTT

V: TRBV6-6
J: TRBJ1-2
size: once
D: TRBD1
CDR3: CASSPTGNNYGYTF
DNA: TGTGCCAGCAGCCCGACAGGGAATAACTATGGCTACACCTTC

V: TRBV2
J: TRBJ1-5
size: -
D: TRBD1
CDR3: CASSEATGFGPQHF
DNA: TGTGCCAGCAGTGAAGCGACAGGGTTCGGGCCCCAGCATTTT

V: TRBV7-9
J: TRBJ2-1
size: -
D: TRBD1
CDR3: CASSPWDSKNEQFF
DNA: TGTGCCAGCAGCCCCTGGGACAGTAAGAATGAGCAGTTCTTC

V: TRBV4-1
J: TRBJ2-5
size: -
D: -
CDR3: CASSQAGSGTAQETQYF
DNA: TGCGCCAGCAGCCAAGCAGGCTCCGGGACCGCACAAGAGACCCAGTACTTC

V: TRBV9
J: TRBJ1-3
size: once
D: -
CDR3: CASSVDGGIGNTIYF
DNA: TGTGCCAGCAGCGTCGACGGGGGAATTGGAAACACCATATATTTT

V: TRBV9
J: TRBJ1-1
size: -
D: TRBD1
CDR3: CASSGRQGAFF
DNA: TGTGCCAGCAGCGGTCGACAGGGGGCTTTCTTT

V: TRBV10-3
J: TRBJ2-7
size: -
D: TRBD1
CDR3: CAIRGDRSYEQYF
DNA: TGTGCCATCAGGGGGGACAGATCCTACGAGCAGTACTTC

V: TRBV7-3
J: TRBJ2-1
size: -
D: -
CDR3: CASSLMDPYNEQFF
DNA: TGTGCCAGCAGCTTAATGGACCCTTACAATGAGCAGTTCTTC

V: TRBV16
J: TRBJ2-3
size: -
D: TRBD2
CDR3: CASSQSIGGASDTQYF
DNA: TGTGCCAGCAGCCAATCGATCGGGGGGGCCTCAGATACGCAGTATTTT

V: TRBV7-3
J: TRBJ2-2
size: -
D: TRBD2
CDR3: CASSFSGRALAGELFF
DNA: TGTGCCAGCAGCTTTAGCGGGAGGGCCCTTGCCGGGGAGCTGTTTTTT